The present TCR beta chain was sequenced within a study of blood T cells in healthy people across ages. Study outcomes and limitations: As age increased, TCR beta diversity per million T cells fell in a roughly linear fashion. Percentage of naive T cells showed a strong correlation with TCR beta diversity.

PCR was performed a second time for about 7 to 11 cycles using a sample-barcoded 5' primer and a J-beta primer mix. A 12-random-nucleotide template-switch adaptor tagged each cDNA molecule. MiXCR, applied by TCRdb to the 5' RACE reads, yields one record per CDR3 protein. The repertoire includes around 1,100,000 distinct CDR3 sequences, more than 30% of them detected once, and roughly 13% sits in the top ten. Extracted total RNA amounted to at least 5.5 micrograms for each sample. Turning to this clonotype: Its antigen remains unidentified.

Looked up from germline, CDR1 is MNHEY and CDR2 is SVGAGI. The ends were cut back, 5 bases at V and 14 bases at J, with 16 bases in the middle. This CDR3 is built from 13 residues. The sample taken for sequencing was blood. This TCR was recovered from a man aged 18-30 years in good health. V and J are TRBV6-5 and TRBJ1-6; weak D call: TRBD1 (6 bases). The CDR3 sequence: CASSRTDKSALHF. CDR3 bases: TGTGCCAGCAGTCGGACAGACAAATCGGCCCTCCACTTT.